This T cell receptor beta chain came from a study of OX40 agonist ivuxolimab in advanced cancers. Overall study results and limits: In CD8+ T cells, expanded clones were on average more numerous than in CD4+.

As to this clone: The antigen is unknown.

Repertoires were generated with immunoSEQ multiplex PCR, while TCRdb's copy carries only in-frame clones and drops some. Among around 97,000 clones listed, roughly four fifths were seen once. Here the sequenced sample was CD4+ or CD8+ T cells sorted from blood, taken in a trial of the OX40 agonist ivuxolimab. The TCR sequence derives from an adult with an advanced solid tumor such as melanoma, head and neck, liver or kidney cancer.

The CDR3 nucleotides read TGTGCCAGCAGTTACTACGGGACAGGGGGCGAAGAAAAACTGTTTTTT. It encodes CASSYYGTGGEEKLFF. The chain joins TRBV6-6 to TRBJ1-4, with TRBD1 matching 12 bases. The CDR3 has 16 amino acids. J was trimmed by 8 bases and V by 1 base; bases with no gene match: 5. Germline V gene lookup returns CDR1 MNHNY and CDR2 SVGAGI (reference sequence).